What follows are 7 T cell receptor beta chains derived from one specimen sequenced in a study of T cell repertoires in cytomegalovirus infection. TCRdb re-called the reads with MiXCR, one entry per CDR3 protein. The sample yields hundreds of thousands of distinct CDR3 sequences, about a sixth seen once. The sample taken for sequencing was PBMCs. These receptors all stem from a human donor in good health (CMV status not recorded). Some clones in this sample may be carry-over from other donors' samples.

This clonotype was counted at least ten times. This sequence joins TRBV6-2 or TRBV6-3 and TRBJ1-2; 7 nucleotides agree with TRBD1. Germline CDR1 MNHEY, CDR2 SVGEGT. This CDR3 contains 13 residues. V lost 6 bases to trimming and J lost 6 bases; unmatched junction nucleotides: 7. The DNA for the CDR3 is TGTGCCAGCAGCCCAGGGACAGCAAATGGCTACACCTTC. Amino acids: CASSPGTANGYTF.

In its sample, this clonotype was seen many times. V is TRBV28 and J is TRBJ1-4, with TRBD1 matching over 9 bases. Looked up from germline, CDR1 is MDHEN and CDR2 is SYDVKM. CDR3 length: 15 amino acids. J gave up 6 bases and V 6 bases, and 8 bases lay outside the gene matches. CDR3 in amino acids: CASRRTGGADEKLFF. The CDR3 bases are TGTGCCAGCAGACGTACAGGGGGCGCGGATGAAAAACTGTTTTTT.

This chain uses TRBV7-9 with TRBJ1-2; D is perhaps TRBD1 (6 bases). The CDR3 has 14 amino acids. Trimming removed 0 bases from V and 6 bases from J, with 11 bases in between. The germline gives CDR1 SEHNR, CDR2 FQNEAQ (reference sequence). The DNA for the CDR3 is TGTGCCAGCAGCTTAGCGGGGGCAGTGGATGGCTACACCTTC. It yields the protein CASSLAGAVDGYTF.

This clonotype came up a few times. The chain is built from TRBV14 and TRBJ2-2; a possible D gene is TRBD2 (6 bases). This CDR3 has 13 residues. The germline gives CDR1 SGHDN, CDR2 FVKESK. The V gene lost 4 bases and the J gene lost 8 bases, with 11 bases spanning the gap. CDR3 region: CASSRRLEGELFF. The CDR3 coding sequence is TGTGCCAGCAGCCGCCGACTAGAGGGGGAGCTGTTTTTT.

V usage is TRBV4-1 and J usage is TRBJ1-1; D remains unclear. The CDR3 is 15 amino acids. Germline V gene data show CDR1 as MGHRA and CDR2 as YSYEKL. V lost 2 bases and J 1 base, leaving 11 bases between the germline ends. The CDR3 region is CASSQLLPGNTEAFF. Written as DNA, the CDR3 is TGCGCCAGCAGCCAACTGCTACCAGGGAACACTGAAGCTTTCTTT.

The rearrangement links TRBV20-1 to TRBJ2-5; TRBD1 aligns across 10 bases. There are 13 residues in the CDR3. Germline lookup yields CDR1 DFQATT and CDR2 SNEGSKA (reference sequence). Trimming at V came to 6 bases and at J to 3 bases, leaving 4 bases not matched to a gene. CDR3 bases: TGCAGTGCGACGACAGGGGGCGAAGAGACCCAGTACTTC. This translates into CSATTGGEETQYF.

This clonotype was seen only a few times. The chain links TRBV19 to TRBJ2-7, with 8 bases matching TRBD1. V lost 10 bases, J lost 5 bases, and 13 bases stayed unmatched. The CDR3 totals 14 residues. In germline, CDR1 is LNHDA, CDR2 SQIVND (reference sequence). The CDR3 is CATADRVNSDEQYF. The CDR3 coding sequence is TGTGCCACCGCGGACAGGGTAAATTCGGACGAGCAGTACTTC.